This T cell receptor (beta chain) was obtained from a study of shared clonotypes between healthy human individuals. Germline V CDR1 and CDR2: MDHEN, SYDVKM. The CDR3 covers 13 residues. The germline V and J ends were trimmed by 5 bases and 1 base, with 8 bases remaining between them. Assay used: immunoSEQ multiplex PCR; TCRdb lists only in-frame clones, some missing. Among over 1.4 million clones listed, roughly 96% were seen once. This clonotype was obtained from a man aged 25 to 40 in good health. Sample: naive CD4+ T cells sorted from blood. Subset meaning: CD45RA+ positively selected. The chain combines TRBV28 with TRBJ1-1; D remains ambiguous. CDR3 coding DNA: TGTGCCAGCAGTGAAACCCAGAACACTGAAGCTTTCTTT. It specifies CASSETQNTEAFF.